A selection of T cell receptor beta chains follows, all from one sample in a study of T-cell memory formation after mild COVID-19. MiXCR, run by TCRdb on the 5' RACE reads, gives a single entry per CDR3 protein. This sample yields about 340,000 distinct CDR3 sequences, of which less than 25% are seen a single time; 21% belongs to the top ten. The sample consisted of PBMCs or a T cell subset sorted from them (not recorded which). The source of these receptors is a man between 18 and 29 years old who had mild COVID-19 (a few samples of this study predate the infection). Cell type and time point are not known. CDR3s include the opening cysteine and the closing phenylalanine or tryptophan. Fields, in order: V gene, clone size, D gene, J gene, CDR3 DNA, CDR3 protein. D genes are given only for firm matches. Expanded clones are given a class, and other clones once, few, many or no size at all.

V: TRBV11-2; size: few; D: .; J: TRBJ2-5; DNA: TGTGCCAGCAGCTTTCAAGCGTCAGGCGAGACCCAGTACTTC; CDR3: CASSFQASGETQYF
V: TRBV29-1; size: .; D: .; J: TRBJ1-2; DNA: TGCAGCGCCGTTACTGCCGACGGCTACACCTTC; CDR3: CSAVTADGYTF
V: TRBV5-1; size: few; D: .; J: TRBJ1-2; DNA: TGCGCCAGCAGCTTGGGGCCAGCACGGCACTATGGCTACACCTTC; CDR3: CASSLGPARHYGYTF
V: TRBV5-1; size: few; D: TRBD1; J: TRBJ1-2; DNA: TGCGCCAGCAGCTTGGTAGCGGCAGGGGGTTACGGCTACACCTTC; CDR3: CASSLVAAGGYGYTF
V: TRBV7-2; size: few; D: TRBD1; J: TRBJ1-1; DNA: TGTGCCAGCAGCTTAGTGGGGACAGGGAGTGGAAGAGACACTGAAGCTTTCTTT; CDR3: CASSLVGTGSGRDTEAFF
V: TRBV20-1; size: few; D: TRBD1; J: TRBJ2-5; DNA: TGCAGTGCTGTCTCCGGGACAGAAAAAGAGACCCAGTACTTC; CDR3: CSAVSGTEKETQYF
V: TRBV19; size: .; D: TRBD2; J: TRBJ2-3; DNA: TGTGCCAGTACGGATAGCGGGAGATACACAGATACGCAGTATTTT; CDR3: CASTDSGRYTDTQYF
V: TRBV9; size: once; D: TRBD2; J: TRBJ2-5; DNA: TGTGCCAGCAGCGTAGAAGCGGGGGGCCGGGAGACCCAGTACTTC; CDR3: CASSVEAGGRETQYF
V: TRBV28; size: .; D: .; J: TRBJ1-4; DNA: TGTGCCAGCAGTCTGGGTGGTTTTCGAGAAAAACTGTTTTTT; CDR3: CASSLGGFREKLFF
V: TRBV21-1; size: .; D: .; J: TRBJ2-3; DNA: TGTGCCAGCGTTAGCGGGGGGGGCACAGATACGCAGTATTTT; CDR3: CASVSGGGTDTQYF
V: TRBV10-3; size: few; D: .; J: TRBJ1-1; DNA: TGTGCCATCAGTCCCAGTGCGGGGGTAACCACTGAAGCTTTCTTT; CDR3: CAISPSAGVTTEAFF
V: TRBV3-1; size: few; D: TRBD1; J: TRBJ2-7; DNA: TGTGCCAGCAGCCCCGGGACAGGCCTCTCCTACGAGCAGTACTTC; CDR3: CASSPGTGLSYEQYF
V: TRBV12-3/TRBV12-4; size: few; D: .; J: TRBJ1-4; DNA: TGTGCCAGCAGTTTAATAGGCGGGATTCGAAATGAAAAACTGTTTTTT; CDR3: CASSLIGGIRNEKLFF
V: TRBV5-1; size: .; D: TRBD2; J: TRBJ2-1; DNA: TGCGCCAGCAGCGCCTTCACTAGCGGGGCTGGAAATGAGCAGTTCTTC; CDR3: CASSAFTSGAGNEQFF
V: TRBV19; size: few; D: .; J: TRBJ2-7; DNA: TGTGCCAGCAGTGCCGGCGGGGGCGCCTACGAGCAGTACTTC; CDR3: CASSAGGGAYEQYF
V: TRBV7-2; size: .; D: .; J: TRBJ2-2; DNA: TGTGCCAGCAGCCCGACACGCGAGAACACCGGGGAGCTGTTTTTT; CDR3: CASSPTRENTGELFF
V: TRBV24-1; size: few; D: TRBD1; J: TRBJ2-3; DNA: TGTGCCACCAGTGATTTCCCCCCGACAGGGCCCACAGATACGCAGTATTTT; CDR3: CATSDFPPTGPTDTQYF
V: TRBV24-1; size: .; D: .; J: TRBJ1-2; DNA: TGTGCCACCAGTGATCGGATTTATGGCTACACCTTC; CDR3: CATSDRIYGYTF
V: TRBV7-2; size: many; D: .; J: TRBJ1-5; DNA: TGTGCCAGCAGCTTAGGTGGGGGGCGAAGCAATCAGCCCCAGCATTTT; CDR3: CASSLGGGRSNQPQHF
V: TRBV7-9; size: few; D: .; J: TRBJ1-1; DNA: TGTGCCAGCAGCCCAGGGGTTCACCGCACTGAAGCTTTCTTT; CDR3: CASSPGVHRTEAFF
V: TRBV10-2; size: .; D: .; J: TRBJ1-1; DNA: TGCGCCAGCAGTGAGCGGCTCTGGGCTGAAGCTTTCTTT; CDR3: CASSERLWAEAFF
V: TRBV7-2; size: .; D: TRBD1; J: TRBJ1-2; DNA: TGTGCCAGCAGCTTAGGGGACAGAGCCTATGGATACACCTTC; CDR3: CASSLGDRAYGYTF
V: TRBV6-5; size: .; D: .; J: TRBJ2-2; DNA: TGTGCCAGCAGTTATCGGAAGGGAAACTCACTCCCCGGGGAGCTGTTTTTT; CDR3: CASSYRKGNSLPGELFF
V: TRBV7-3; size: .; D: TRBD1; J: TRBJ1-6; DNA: TGTGCCAGCAGCATCAGGGGGAATTCACCCCTCCACTTT; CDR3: CASSIRGNSPLHF
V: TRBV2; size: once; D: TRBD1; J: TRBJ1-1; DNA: TGTGCCAGCCCAGTTGCGACAGGGATCGACACTGAAGCTTTCTTT; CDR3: CASPVATGIDTEAFF
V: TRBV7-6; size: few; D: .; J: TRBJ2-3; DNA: TGTGCCAGCAGCTTAGGGACGGGGGGCCCAGATACGCAGTATTTT; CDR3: CASSLGTGGPDTQYF
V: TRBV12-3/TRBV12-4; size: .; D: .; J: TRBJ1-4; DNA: TGTGCCAGCAGTTTCCTAACAGGAGGGGAAAAACTGTTTTTT; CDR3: CASSFLTGGEKLFF
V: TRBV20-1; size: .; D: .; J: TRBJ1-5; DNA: TGCAGTGCTCAAACACCGACGGGGATCCAGCCCCAGCATTTT; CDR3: CSAQTPTGIQPQHF
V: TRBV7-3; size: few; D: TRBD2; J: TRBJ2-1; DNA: TGTGCCAGCAGCTCAGCGGGGGGAATCTACAATGAGCAGTTCTTC; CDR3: CASSSAGGIYNEQFF
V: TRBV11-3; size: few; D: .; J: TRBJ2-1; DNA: TGTGCCAGCAGCCACACAAGTACCAGGGCCTACAATGAGCAGTTCTTC; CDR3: CASSHTSTRAYNEQFF
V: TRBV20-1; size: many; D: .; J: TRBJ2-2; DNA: TGCAGTGCCCCCGTCGCAGGGGGGGGCCTGTATAACACCGGGGAGCTGTTTTTT; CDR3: CSAPVAGGGLYNTGELFF
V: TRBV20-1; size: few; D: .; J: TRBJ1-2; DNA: TGCAGTGCTAGAGCCCAGGGAACATATGGCTACACCTTC; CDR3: CSARAQGTYGYTF
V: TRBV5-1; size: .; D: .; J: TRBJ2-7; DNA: TGCGCCAGCACTGTAGGGTCCAACTCCTACGAGCAGTACTTC; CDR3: CASTVGSNSYEQYF
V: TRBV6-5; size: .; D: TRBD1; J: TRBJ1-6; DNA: TGTGCCAGCACTCCGACAGGGGTAGGGCCCCTCCACTTT; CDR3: CASTPTGVGPLHF
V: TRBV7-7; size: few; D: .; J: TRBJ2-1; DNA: TGTGCCAGCAGCTTAGTAGGGGCCTCCTACAATGAGCAGTTCTTC; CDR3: CASSLVGASYNEQFF
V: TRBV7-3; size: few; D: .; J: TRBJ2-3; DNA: TGTGCCAGCAGCAACGAACCCACAGATACGCAGTATTTT; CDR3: CASSNEPTDTQYF
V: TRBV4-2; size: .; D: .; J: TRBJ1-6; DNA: TGTGCCAGCAGCCGCCCCTACAGGGAGGCAGGGTCACCCCTCCACTTT; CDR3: CASSRPYREAGSPLHF
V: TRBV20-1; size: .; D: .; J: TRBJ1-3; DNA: TGCAGTGCTAGGCGGGGTTTTACTGGAAACACCATATATTTT; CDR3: CSARRGFTGNTIYF
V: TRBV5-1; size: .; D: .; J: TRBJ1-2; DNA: TGCGCCAGCAGCTTGGGTGGCTCCCCGAATGGCTACACCTTC; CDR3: CASSLGGSPNGYTF
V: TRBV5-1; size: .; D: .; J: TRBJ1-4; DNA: TGCGCCAGCAGCTTGACGGCTCCTCATGAAAAACTGTTTTTT; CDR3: CASSLTAPHEKLFF
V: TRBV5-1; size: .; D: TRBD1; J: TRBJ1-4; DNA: TGCGCCAGCAGCCCCCGCAGATCGGGGACAGGGAATGAAAAACTGTTTTTT; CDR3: CASSPRRSGTGNEKLFF
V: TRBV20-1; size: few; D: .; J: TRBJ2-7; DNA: TGCAGTGCCGCACGGAGCGACGAGCAGTACTTC; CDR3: CSAARSDEQYF
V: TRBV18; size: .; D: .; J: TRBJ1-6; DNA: TGTGCCAGCTCACCGGGGCGGATTTCACCCCTCCACTTT; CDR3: CASSPGRISPLHF
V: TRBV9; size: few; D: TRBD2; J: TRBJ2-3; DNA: TGTGCCAGCAGCGTAGCGGGGGGTATAGATACGCAGTATTTT; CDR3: CASSVAGGIDTQYF
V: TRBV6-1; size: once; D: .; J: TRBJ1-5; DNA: TGTGCCAGCAGCCCCCCAGGGGAAAGGGGTCAGCCCCAGCATTTT; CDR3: CASSPPGERGQPQHF
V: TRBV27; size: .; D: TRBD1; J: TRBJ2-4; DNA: TGTGCCAGCAGTTTCACCGTCAGGGGGCGCTTTTCTGGCATTCAGTACTTC; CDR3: CASSFTVRGRFSGIQYF
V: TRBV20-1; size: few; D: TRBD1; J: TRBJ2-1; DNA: TGCAGTGCTGGACGGGACAGGGGGCGCAATGAGCAGTTCTTC; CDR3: CSAGRDRGRNEQFF
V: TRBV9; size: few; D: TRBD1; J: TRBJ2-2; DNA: TGTGCCAGCAGCGTGAAGGGGGCGAGTGAGCTGTTTTTT; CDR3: CASSVKGASELFF
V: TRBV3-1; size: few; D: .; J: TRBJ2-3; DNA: TGTGCCAGCAGCCTTACCCGCCTGGAGGGAGATACGCAGTATTTT; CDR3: CASSLTRLEGDTQYF
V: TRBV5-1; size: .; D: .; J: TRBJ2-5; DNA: TGCGCCAGCAGCTCAGGGACGGACCAAGAGACCCAGTACTTC; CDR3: CASSSGTDQETQYF
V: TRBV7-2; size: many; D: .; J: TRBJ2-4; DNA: TGTGCCAGCAGCGCCGAAGGAGTGGGATCAATAGCCAAAAACATTCAGTACTTC; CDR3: CASSAEGVGSIAKNIQYF
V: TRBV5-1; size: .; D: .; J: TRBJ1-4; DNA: TGCGCCAGCAGCTCGGGGACGGTTGATAATGAAAAACTGTTTTTT; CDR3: CASSSGTVDNEKLFF
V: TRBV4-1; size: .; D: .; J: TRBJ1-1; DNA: TGCGCCAGCAGCGGCATATTCGGGAGGGGGATGGGAGCTTTCTTT; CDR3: CASSGIFGRGMGAFF
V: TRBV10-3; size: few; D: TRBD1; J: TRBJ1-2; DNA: TGTGCCATCAGTGAGTCGCAGGGGACAGGGAGTGGATACGGCTACACCTTC; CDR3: CAISESQGTGSGYGYTF
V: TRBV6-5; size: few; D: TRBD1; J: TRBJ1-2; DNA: TGTGCCAGCAGATTTGACAGGGGAGGCTACACCTTC; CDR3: CASRFDRGGYTF
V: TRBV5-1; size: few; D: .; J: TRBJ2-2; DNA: TGCGCCAGCAGCTTGGACTTACCTACCGGGGAGCTGTTTTTT; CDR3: CASSLDLPTGELFF
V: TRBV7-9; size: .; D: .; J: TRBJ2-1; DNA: TGTGCCACCGGGGACTATGAGCAGTTCTTC; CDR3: CATGDYEQFF